This T cell receptor beta chain came from a study of metastatic and nonmetastatic thyroid tumors. Study at large: Across blood and tumor or nodule tissue, repertoires from malignant and benign thyroid patients were compared with one another.

Using MiXCR, TCRdb re-called clones from the PCR reads. The sample comprises about 22,000 clones, roughly 18% of which are singletons, and 2.5% to 3% rests with the top ten. Among the patients, none had received any treatment before thyroid surgery. The V end lost 2 bases, the J end lost 2 bases, and 10 bases lay between the germline ends. In germline, CDR1 is SNHLY, CDR2 FYNNEI. The CDR3 is 16 amino acids. The chain carries TRBV2 and TRBJ2-6, with TRBD1 as a possible D gene (6 bases). The sequenced material came from adjacent normal tissue. The receptor comes from a male donor with papillary thyroid cancer or a benign thyroid nodule (not recorded which). Some clones in this sample may be carry-over from other donors' samples. CDR3 in amino acids: CASSEKGGTGANVLTF. Here the CDR3 DNA reads TGTGCCAGCAGTGAAAAAGGGGGAACTGGGGCCAACGTCCTGACTTTC.